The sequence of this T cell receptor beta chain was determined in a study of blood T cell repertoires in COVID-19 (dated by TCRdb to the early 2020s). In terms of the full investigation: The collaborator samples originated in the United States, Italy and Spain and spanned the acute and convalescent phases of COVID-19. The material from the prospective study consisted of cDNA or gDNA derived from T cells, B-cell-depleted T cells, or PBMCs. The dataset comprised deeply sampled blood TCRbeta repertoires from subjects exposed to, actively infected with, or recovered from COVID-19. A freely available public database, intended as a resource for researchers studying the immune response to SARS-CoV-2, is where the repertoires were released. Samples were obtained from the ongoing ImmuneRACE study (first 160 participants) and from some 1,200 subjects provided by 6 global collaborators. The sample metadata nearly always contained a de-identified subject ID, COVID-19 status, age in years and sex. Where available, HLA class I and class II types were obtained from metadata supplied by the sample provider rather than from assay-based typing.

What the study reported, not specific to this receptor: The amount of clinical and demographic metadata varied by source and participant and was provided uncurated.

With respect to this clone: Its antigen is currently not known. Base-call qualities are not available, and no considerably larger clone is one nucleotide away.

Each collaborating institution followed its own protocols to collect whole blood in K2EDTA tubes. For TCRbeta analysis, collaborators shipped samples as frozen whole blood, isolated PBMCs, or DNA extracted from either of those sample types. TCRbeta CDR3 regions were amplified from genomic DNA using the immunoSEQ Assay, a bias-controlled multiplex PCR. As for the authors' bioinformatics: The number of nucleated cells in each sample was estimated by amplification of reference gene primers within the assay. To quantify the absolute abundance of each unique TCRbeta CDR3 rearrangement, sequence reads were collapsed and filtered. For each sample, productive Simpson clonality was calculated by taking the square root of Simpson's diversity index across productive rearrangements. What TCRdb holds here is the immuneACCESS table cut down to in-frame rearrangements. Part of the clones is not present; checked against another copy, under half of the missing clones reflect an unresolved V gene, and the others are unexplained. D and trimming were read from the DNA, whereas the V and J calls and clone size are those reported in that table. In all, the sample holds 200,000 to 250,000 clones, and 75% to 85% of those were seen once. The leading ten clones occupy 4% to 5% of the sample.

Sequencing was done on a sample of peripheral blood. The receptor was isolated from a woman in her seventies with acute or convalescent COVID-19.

The CDR3 corresponds to CATSKGRAGAEAFF. The DNA is as follows: TGTGCCACCAGCAAGGGCAGGGCAGGGGCCGAAGCTTTCTTT. The rearrangement combines TRBV15 with TRBJ1-1, with TRBD1 tentatively as D gene (6 bases match). Its CDR3 holds 14 amino acids, cysteine through phenylalanine. Just CDR3 DNA is preserved here, 42 bases in frame from base 1. A distance of 17 bases separates the germline ends of V and J, which lose 4 bases and 8 bases respectively. Via the germline V gene (reference sequence), CDR1 is LNHNV and CDR2 YYDKDF.